Detailed here is one T cell receptor (beta chain). The antigen is unknown. This entry belongs to a study of T cells in Graves' hyperthyroidism and ophthalmopathy. Study conclusions and caveats: Through a model of 13 V-J features, ophthalmopathy was separated from stable hyperthyroidism. Ophthalmopathy onset followed model prediction by a median about six months.

The germline V gene has CDR1 SGHTA and CDR2 FQGTGA. The CDR3 is made up of 16 amino acids. Trimming took 2 bases from V and 3 from J; bases not matched to a gene: 4. Regions amplified from RNA transcripts were the TCR beta CDR3 regions. Initially, a first-round RT-PCR of the TCR CDR3 employed the HTBI primer set. One entry per CDR3 protein, called by TCRdb with MiXCR from the multiplex PCR reads. The table lists approximately 740,000 distinct CDR3 sequences, roughly 15% of them singletons. Patients between 18 and 65 years old had hyperthyroidism, newly diagnosed and lasting under 2 months. This rearrangement joins TRBV7-3 to TRBJ2-7; 13 bases match TRBD2. The material sequenced was blood. The origin of this receptor is a woman younger than 30 with Graves' hyperthyroidism. CDR3 amino acids: CASSLQGTSGIYEQYF. In DNA, the CDR3 is TGTGCCAGCAGCTTACAGGGGACTAGCGGGATCTACGAGCAGTACTTC.